The 30 T cell receptor beta chains presented below share a single source sample, sequenced in a study of OX40 agonist ivuxolimab in advanced cancers. Using immunoSEQ multiplex PCR, the repertoire was profiled, and TCRdb retains in-frame clones only, with some absent. The data show 95,000 to 150,000 clones, just under 95% seen once. The sample in question was CD4+ or CD8+ T cells sorted from blood, obtained in a trial of the OX40 agonist ivuxolimab. Every receptor here comes from an adult with an advanced solid tumor such as melanoma, head and neck, liver or kidney cancer.

The chain recombines TRBV4-1 with TRBJ2-7, with 7 bases fitting TRBD1. V was pared by 4 bases and J by 5 bases, with 11 bases of the junction left unmatched. Germline values: CDR1 MGHRA, CDR2 YSYEKL. The CDR3 contains 15 residues. The CDR3 here is CASSPTGAKRDEQYF. CDR3 bases: TGCGCCAGCAGCCCTACAGGGGCCAAAAGGGACGAGCAGTACTTC.

The chain links TRBV4-1 to TRBJ1-2; D possibly corresponds to TRBD1 (6 bases). CDR1 MGHRA and CDR2 YSYEKL come from the germline V gene. Trimming cost V 0 bases and J 2 bases, with 10 bases left between them. CDR3 size: 15 residues. DNA of the CDR3: TGCGCCAGCAGCCAAGATAGTCAGGGGAACTATGGCTACACCTTC. This codes for CASSQDSQGNYGYTF.

The chain couples TRBV5-5 to TRBJ2-7; no firm D call. V shed 0 bases and J shed 4 bases, with 11 bases lying between them. The CDR3 length is 14 residues. The germline V gene has CDR1 SGHKS and CDR2 YYEKEE (reference sequence). The CDR3 sequence: CASSLGQITYEQYF. The CDR3 coding sequence is TGTGCCAGCAGCTTGGGGCAGATAACGTACGAGCAGTACTTC.

V is TRBV2 and J is TRBJ2-5; D is uncertain. Trimming removed 6 bases from V and 4 bases from J, with 9 bases in between. CDR1 SNHLY and CDR2 FYNNEI come from the germline V gene. CDR3 size: 12 residues. The DNA for the CDR3 is TGTGCCAGCAGGAGGACGCTAGAGACCCAGTACTTC. Its protein product is CASRRTLETQYF.

This rearrangement joins TRBV27 to TRBJ2-1; TRBD2 matches at 10 bases. Germline CDR1 is MNHEY and CDR2 is SMNVEV (reference sequence). CDR3 length: 16 amino acids. V trimming: 3 bases; J trimming: 4 bases; junction bases outside the gene matches: 6. As DNA, the CDR3 is TGTGCCAGCAGTTTCCGCAGCGGGAGGGTTTACAATGAGCAGTTCTTC. Its translation is CASSFRSGRVYNEQFF.

The chain has TRBV28 and TRBJ1-5; no clear D. From germline, CDR1 is MDHEN and CDR2 SYDVKM. The CDR3 length is 14 residues. The V gene lost 2 bases and the J gene lost 2 bases, with 7 bases spanning the gap. The CDR3 here is CASSLEVGNQPQHF. CDR3 nucleotides: TGTGCCAGCAGTTTAGAGGTAGGCAATCAGCCCCAGCATTTT. The full variable domain, completed using reference TRBV28 and TRBJ1-5, is DVKVTQSSRYLVKRTGEKVFLECVQDMDHENMFWYRQDPGLGLRLIYFSYDVKMKEKGDIPEGYSVSREKKERFSLILESASTNQTSMYLCASSLEVGNQPQHFGDGTRLSIL.

The V gene is TRBV2, the J gene TRBJ2-4; TRBD2 agrees at 8 bases. V shed 6 bases and J 6 bases; nucleotides not matched to a gene: 13. Germline-derived CDR1 and CDR2 are SNHLY and FYNNEI. The CDR3 totals 16 residues. The CDR3 DNA follows: TGTGCCAGCAGAGCCTCCCCGGGAGGGCTCTCAAACATTCAGTACTTC. Translated, it gives CASRASPGGLSNIQYF.

The genes are TRBV11-2 and TRBJ2-7; TRBD2 might be the D (6 bases). The CDR3 has 15 amino acids. V lost 5 bases and J lost 3, with 17 bases in between. CDR1 and CDR2 from the germline V gene are SGHAT and FQNNGV. The CDR3 region has the DNA TGTGCCAGCAGCGTTGACGGGGGACTCAACTACGAGCAGTACTTC. It codes for CASSVDGGLNYEQYF.

The chain links TRBV5-4 to TRBJ1-3; 8 nucleotides align to TRBD1. Germline values: CDR1 SGHNT, CDR2 YYREEE (reference sequence). This CDR3 region has 16 residues. With V trimmed by 0 bases and J by 2 bases, 4 bases remained unmatched. The DNA for the CDR3 is TGTGCCAGCAGCTTGGGAGCAGGGGGCGCTGGAAACACCATATATTTT. It codes for CASSLGAGGAGNTIYF.

CDR3 residues: CATRQGENTEAFF. The CDR3 DNA follows: TGTGCCACTAGACAGGGGGAGAACACTGAAGCTTTCTTT. V gene TRBV10-3 combines with J gene TRBJ1-1, with 9 bases fitting TRBD1. V dropped 10 bases and J dropped 1; count of bases not matched to a gene: 4. Germline CDR1 reads ENHRY; CDR2 reads SYGVKD. CDR3 length: 13 residues.

The chain joins TRBV5-1 to TRBJ2-5; TRBD2 is a possible D gene (7 bases). V shed 2 bases and J shed 5 bases, with 19 bases lying between them. The CDR3 is 16 amino acids. In germline, CDR1 is SGHRS, CDR2 YFSETQ. The CDR3 sequence is CASSFGGLSGTETQYF. The DNA for the CDR3 is TGCGCCAGCAGCTTCGGGGGGCTGAGCGGGACGGAGACCCAGTACTTC.

The gene calls are TRBV5-6 and TRBJ1-2; 8 nucleotides align to TRBD1. Per germline, CDR1 SGHDT and CDR2 YYEEEE. This CDR3 has 13 amino acids. V lost 1 base to trimming and J lost 8 bases; unmatched junction nucleotides: 4. The CDR3 loop is CASSLPGGSGYTF. CDR3 nucleotides: TGTGCCAGCAGCTTGCCAGGGGGCTCCGGCTACACCTTC.

This chain uses TRBV18 with TRBJ2-3; the match to TRBD2 covers 8 bases. Germline-derived CDR1 and CDR2 are KGHSH and LQKENI. The CDR3 consists of 16 residues. J was trimmed by 0 bases and V by 5 bases; bases with no gene match: 7. The CDR3 DNA reads as TGTGCCAGCTCAACAAGGACTAGCTGGAGCACAGATACGCAGTATTTT. It encodes CASSTRTSWSTDTQYF.

This clone was observed a handful of times. The rearrangement uses TRBV20-1 and TRBJ1-1; no firm D call. Looked up from germline, CDR1 is DFQATT and CDR2 is SNEGSKA (reference sequence). The CDR3 covers 11 residues. V lost 7 bases, J lost 0 bases, and 6 bases lay in between. This chain's CDR3 is CSVGVNTEAFF. CDR3 nucleotide sequence: TGCAGTGTCGGGGTGAACACTGAAGCTTTCTTT.

The chain is built from TRBV7-9 and TRBJ2-5; the D is unclear. V was cut by 4 bases and J by 4 bases, with 13 bases left in between. CDR1 and CDR2 from the germline V gene are SEHNR and FQNEAQ (reference sequence). CDR3 length: 14 amino acids. CDR3 nucleotides: TGTGCCAGCAGCTCTTGGAAGGTAGGAGAGACCCAGTACTTC. Amino acid sequence: CASSSWKVGETQYF.

V usage is TRBV10-3 and J usage is TRBJ2-7, with TRBD1 as a possible D gene (6 bases). This CDR3 contains 16 residues. Germline CDR1 and CDR2: ENHRY and SYGVKD. V lost 6 bases, J lost 1 base, and 19 bases lay in between. Here the CDR3 DNA reads TGTGCCATCAGATCTTTGTCGGCAGGGGATTCCTACGAGCAGTACTTC. It translates to CAIRSLSAGDSYEQYF.

This rearrangement joins TRBV18 to TRBJ2-7, with 7 bases that match TRBD1. Germline loops: CDR1 KGHSH, CDR2 LQKENI. The CDR3 has 14 residues. The trim removed 0 bases at V and 6 bases at J, leaving 5 bases unmatched. In DNA, the CDR3 is TGTGCCAGCTCACCACCGTTGACAGGGTCCGAGCAGTACTTC. Its translation is CASSPPLTGSEQYF. The variable domain in full, with the rest retrieved from reference TRBV18 and TRBJ2-7, is NAGVMQNPRHLVRRRGQEARLRCSPMKGHSHVYWYRQLPEEGLKFMVYLQKENIIDESGMPKERFSAEFPKEGPSILRIQQVVRGDSAAYFCASSPPLTGSEQYFGPGTRLTVT.

V and J are TRBV7-9 and TRBJ2-4; a possible D gene is TRBD2 (6 bases). V gave up 5 bases and J gave up 1 base, with 15 bases separating them. Germline loops: CDR1 SEHNR, CDR2 FQNEAQ (reference sequence). The CDR3 is made up of 16 amino acids. DNA of the CDR3: TGTGCCAGCAGCCCCGGGGGATCCCGTGCCAAAAACATTCAGTACTTC. This codes for CASSPGGSRAKNIQYF.

This clone has just one count. The chain is built from TRBV7-9 and TRBJ2-7; D unresolved. V shed 5 bases and J shed 7 bases, with 18 bases lying between them. CDR1 is SEHNR, CDR2 FQNEAQ, per germline (reference sequence). The CDR3 is made up of 14 amino acids. The chain's CDR3 is CASSQETRAAEQYF. CDR3 nucleotide sequence: TGTGCCAGCAGCCAAGAAACTCGGGCGGCGGAGCAGTACTTC.

Here the CDR3 reads CASSSQLAPRKRTGGDTEAFF. CDR3 nucleotides: TGTGCCAGCAGCTCACAACTCGCCCCGCGTAAAAGGACAGGGGGGGACACTGAAGCTTTCTTT. The V and J genes are TRBV7-3 and TRBJ1-1; 10 bases line up with TRBD1. Germline loops: CDR1 SGHTA, CDR2 FQGTGA. The ends lost 4 bases at V and 3 bases at J; junction bases unmatched: 23. This CDR3 contains 21 residues. Filled out from reference TRBV7-3 and TRBJ1-1, the complete variable domain reads GAGVSQTPSNKVTEKGKYVELRCDPISGHTALYWYRQSLGQGPEFLIYFQGTGAADDSGLPNDRFFAVRPEGSVSTLKIQRTERGDSAVYLCASSSQLAPRKRTGGDTEAFFGQGTRLTVV.

The rearrangement joins TRBV7-2 to TRBJ2-7, with D maybe TRBD1 (6 bases). Germline CDR1 reads SGHTA; CDR2 reads FQGNSA. Trimming cost V 2 bases and J 4 bases, with 12 bases left between them. The CDR3 covers 14 residues. CDR3 loop: CASSLRGSRYEQYF. The CDR3 DNA is TGTGCCAGCAGCTTAAGGGGGAGCAGGTACGAGCAGTACTTC.

In its sample, this clone was seen once. V is TRBV4-2 and J is TRBJ2-1, with 9 bases fitting TRBD2. The junction had 7 bases not matched to a gene; V was cut back by 1 base and J by 9 bases. Looked up from germline, CDR1 is LGHNA and CDR2 is YNFKEQ. The CDR3 is made up of 15 amino acids. The chain's CDR3 is CASSQGSGSSGEQFF. As DNA, the CDR3 is TGTGCCAGCAGCCAAGGTAGCGGGAGCTCCGGTGAGCAGTTCTTC.

This clone has a single count. The chain joins TRBV4-2 to TRBJ1-1; 9 positions match TRBD1. Germline V gene lookup returns CDR1 LGHNA and CDR2 YNFKEQ. The CDR3 sequence is 15 residues long. V gave up 3 bases and J gave up 8 bases; unmatched junction bases: 10. CDR3 coding DNA: TGTGCCAGCAGCCAGCCGGGACAGGGATACTCCGAAGCTTTCTTT. Its protein product is CASSQPGQGYSEAFF.

The chain uses TRBV19 and TRBJ1-5; D call uncertain. Germline assignment: CDR1 LNHDA and CDR2 SQIVND (reference sequence). V lost 1 base and J lost 5, with 3 bases in between. The CDR3 runs to 12 residues. As DNA, the CDR3 is TGTGCCAGTAGTATAGGGGATCAGCCCCAGCATTTT. It specifies CASSIGDQPQHF.

The chain is built from TRBV7-2 and TRBJ2-7, with no clear D. Trimming pared 1 base from V and 3 bases from J, leaving 13 bases between. CDR3 size: 15 residues. The germline gives CDR1 SGHTA, CDR2 FQGNSA. The CDR3 spells CASSLDLLGIYEQYF. The CDR3 bases are TGTGCCAGCAGCTTAGATCTGCTAGGTATCTACGAGCAGTACTTC.

The V and J genes are TRBV6-4 and TRBJ2-2; no firm D call. Trimming pared 5 bases from V and 5 bases from J, leaving 12 bases between. Germline values: CDR1 MRHNA, CDR2 SNTAGT. The CDR3 length is 14 residues. The chain's CDR3 is CASSPRTETGELFF. In DNA form, the CDR3 reads TGTGCCAGCAGTCCACGTACGGAGACCGGGGAGCTGTTTTTT.

This rearrangement joins TRBV6-5 to TRBJ1-4; D remains unclear. Germline loops: CDR1 MNHEY, CDR2 SVGAGI. V was pared by 2 bases and J by 4 bases, with 8 bases between. The length of the CDR3 is 14 residues. CDR3 bases: TGTGCCAGCAGTTACGGGCAGTTTAATGAAAAACTGTTTTTT. As protein: CASSYGQFNEKLFF.

V usage is TRBV4-3 and J usage is TRBJ2-5, with D possibly TRBD2 on 6 matching bases. Germline loops: CDR1 LGHNA, CDR2 YSLEER. V was shortened by 1 base and J by 4 bases, with 19 bases between the two germline ends. This CDR3 has 17 residues. CDR3 sequence reads: CASSQVSAGQAGETQYF. CDR3 sequence (DNA): TGCGCCAGCAGCCAAGTAAGTGCGGGGCAGGCTGGAGAGACCCAGTACTTC.

The chain uses TRBV6-1 and TRBJ2-7; no clear D gene. The CDR3 is 12 residues long. Germline V gene sequence: CDR1 MNHNS, CDR2 SASEGT. V shed 6 bases and J shed 2 bases, with 8 bases lying between them. This CDR3 is CASRQGTYEQYF. The CDR3 DNA is TGTGCCAGCAGGCAAGGAACCTACGAGCAGTACTTC.

The rearrangement links TRBV6-5 to TRBJ2-5; a weak D match, TRBD1 (5 bases). With 6 bases removed from V and 4 bases from J, the gap between germline ends came to 18 bases. CDR3 length equals 15 residues. Germline lookup yields CDR1 MNHEY and CDR2 SVGAGI. This chain's CDR3 is CASRQGPLMVETQYF. DNA for the CDR3: TGTGCCAGCAGGCAGGGTCCGTTAATGGTAGAGACCCAGTACTTC.